The sequence of this TCR beta chain was determined in a study of T cell changes during pregnancy in multiple sclerosis. This clone was counted only a few times. TCRdb's table, derived via immunoSEQ multiplex PCR, lists solely in-frame clones and lacks some. The data show approximately 40,000 clones, around 92% seen once. CDR1 is WSHSY, CDR2 SAAADI, per germline. The CDR3 sequence is 15 residues long. V trimming: 6 bases; J trimming: 2 bases; junction bases outside the gene matches: 7. The source is a female donor with multiple sclerosis, enrolled in a pregnancy study. The chain joins TRBV10-2 to TRBJ2-7; 10 nucleotides match TRBD1. Sample: CD4+ T cells from peripheral blood mononuclear cells, taken in the third trimester of pregnancy. CDR3 coding DNA: TGCGCCAGCAGGGAAGGGACAGGGGTTCCCTACGAGCAGTACTTC. Its protein product is CASREGTGVPYEQYF.